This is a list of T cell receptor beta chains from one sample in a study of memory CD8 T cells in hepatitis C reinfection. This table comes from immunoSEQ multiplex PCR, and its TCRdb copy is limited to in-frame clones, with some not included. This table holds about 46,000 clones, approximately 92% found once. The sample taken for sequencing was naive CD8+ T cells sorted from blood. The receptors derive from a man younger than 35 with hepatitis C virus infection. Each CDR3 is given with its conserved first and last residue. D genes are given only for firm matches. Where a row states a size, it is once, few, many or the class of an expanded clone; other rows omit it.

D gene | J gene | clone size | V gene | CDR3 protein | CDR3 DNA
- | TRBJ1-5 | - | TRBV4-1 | CASSQAPGDDQPQHF | TGCGCCAGCAGCCAAGCTCCGGGGGACGATCAGCCCCAGCATTTT
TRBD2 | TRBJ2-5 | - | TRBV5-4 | CASSLDSTSGVQETQYF | TGTGCCAGCAGCTTGGACTCGACTAGCGGGGTGCAAGAGACCCAGTACTTC
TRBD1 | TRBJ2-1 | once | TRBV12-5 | CASGTGTGGFGLYNEQFF | TGTGCTAGTGGTACCGGGACAGGGGGCTTTGGGCTCTACAATGAGCAGTTCTTC
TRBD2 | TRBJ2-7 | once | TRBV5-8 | CASSLSASGSASHEQYF | TGTGCCAGCAGCTTGTCGGCTAGCGGGAGTGCTTCCCACGAGCAGTACTTC
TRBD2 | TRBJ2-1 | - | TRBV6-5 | CASRAGTSGNEQFF | TGTGCCAGCAGGGCCGGGACTAGCGGGAATGAGCAGTTCTTC
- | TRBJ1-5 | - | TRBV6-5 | CASTLFLNQPQHF | TGTGCCAGCACCCTGTTCTTAAATCAGCCCCAGCATTTT
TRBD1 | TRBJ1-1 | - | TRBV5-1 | CASSSLQGMSTEAFF | TGCGCCAGCAGCTCGCTACAGGGGATGAGCACTGAAGCTTTCTTT
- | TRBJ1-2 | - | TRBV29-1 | CSVEDPRAINYGYTF | TGCAGCGTTGAAGATCCCAGGGCAATTAACTATGGCTACACCTTC
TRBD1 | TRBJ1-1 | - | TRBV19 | CASSIGTGANTEAFF | TGTGCCAGTAGTATAGGGACAGGGGCGAACACTGAAGCTTTCTTT
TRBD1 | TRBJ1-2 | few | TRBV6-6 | CASSYSSTGASYGYTF | TGTGCCAGCAGTTACTCGTCGACAGGGGCTTCCTATGGCTACACCTTC
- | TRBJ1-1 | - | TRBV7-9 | CASSPTGGPEAFF | TGTGCCAGCAGCCCAACCGGGGGACCTGAAGCTTTCTTT
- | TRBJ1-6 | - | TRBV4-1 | CASSQVEAGNNSPLHF | TGCGCCAGCAGCCAAGTAGAAGCAGGGAATAATTCACCCCTCCACTTT
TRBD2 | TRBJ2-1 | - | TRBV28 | CASSSIDTSAPAKEQFF | TGTGCCAGCAGTTCGATCGACACTAGCGCCCCAGCCAAAGAGCAGTTCTTC
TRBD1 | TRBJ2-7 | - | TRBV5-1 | CASSLGQGAYEEQYF | TGCGCCAGCAGCTTGGGACAGGGGGCGTACGAAGAGCAGTACTTC
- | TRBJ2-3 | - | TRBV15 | CATSRGGERGVSTDTQYF | TGTGCCACCAGCAGAGGTGGTGAACGCGGGGTAAGCACAGATACGCAGTATTTT
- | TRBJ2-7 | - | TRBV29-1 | CSVEDGTRRGEQYF | TGCAGCGTTGAGGACGGGACACGCCGAGGCGAGCAGTACTTC
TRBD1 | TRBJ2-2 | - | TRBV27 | CASSLTGANTGELFF | TGTGCCAGCAGTCTGACAGGGGCCAACACCGGGGAGCTGTTTTTT
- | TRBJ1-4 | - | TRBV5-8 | CASSLVRSETTNEKLFF | TGTGCCAGCAGCTTGGTCAGGTCAGAAACAACTAATGAAAAACTGTTTTTT
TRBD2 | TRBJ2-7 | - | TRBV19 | CASSIDEAGVSYEQYF | TGTGCCAGTAGTATTGATGAAGCGGGAGTGTCCTACGAGCAGTACTTC
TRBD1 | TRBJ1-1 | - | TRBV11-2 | CASSYPTGEVRTEAFF | TGTGCCAGCAGCTACCCGACAGGGGAAGTGCGCACTGAAGCTTTCTTT
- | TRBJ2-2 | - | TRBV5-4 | CASSPGLLAGTGELFF | TGTGCCAGCAGCCCAGGGCTGCTGGCGGGAACCGGGGAGCTGTTTTTT
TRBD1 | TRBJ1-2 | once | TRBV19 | CASRTGDGYTF | TGTGCCAGTAGAACAGGGGATGGCTACACCTTC
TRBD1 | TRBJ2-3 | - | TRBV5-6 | CASSSRGITDTQYF | TGTGCCAGCAGCTCCAGGGGGATAACAGATACGCAGTATTTT
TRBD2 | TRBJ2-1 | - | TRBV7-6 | CASSLVGGRALNEQFF | TGTGCCAGCAGCTTAGTGGGAGGGAGGGCCCTCAATGAGCAGTTCTTC
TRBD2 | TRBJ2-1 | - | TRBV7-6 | CASSLGGGGAGNEQFF | TGTGCCAGCAGCTTAGGCGGGGGGGGCGCGGGCAATGAGCAGTTCTTC